The entry that follows covers one T cell receptor beta chain sequence. This clonotype was found many times. No antigen is known for it. Base quality data are lacking; no much larger clone is found one base away. TCR beta CDR3 regions were amplified from RNA transcripts. The TCR CDR3 was subjected to a first round of RT-PCR using the HTBI primer set and the Qiagen OneStep RT-PCR kit. A second multiplex PCR round built the libraries, followed by size selection and purification. Sequencing of the libraries was done on an Illumina HiSeq2000 using paired-end 100 bp reads. As for the authors' bioinformatics: Raw data were processed with SOAPnuke, discarding reads with adapters, uncalled bases, mean Phred below 15, or no exact constant-primer or identifier match. High-quality paired reads were merged using COPE v1.2.5, and each unique nucleotide sequence was defined as a clonotype. Clonotypes were aligned to IMGT TRBV, TRBD and TRBJ reference segments using MiTCR v1.1. Analysis was restricted to V-J combinations with a frequency above 0.0001, which covered roughly 99% of repertoires. The TCS score was defined as F50 (clonal expansion) divided by E x V (chaos), with BLOSUM62-based TCRdist calculated between CDR3 peptides within each V-J. Welch's t-statistics and random forest reduced just over 500 V-J features to 10 to 15, which were used in a naive Bayes classifier (R e1071). TCRdb's own reprocessing of the public reads used fastp at Q25 and MiXCR and kept productive beta chains. Records with the same CDR3 protein are collapsed into one entry carrying the most frequent genes and DNA. These V and J calls rely on TCRdb rather than the paper's analysis. Counted in this sample were around 600,000 distinct CDR3 sequences; 12% to 15% of them appeared once. In total, the top ten clones hold roughly 7% of the sample.

Ophthalmopathy patients had moderately to severely active disease, Clinical Activity Score of at least 3, NOSPECS grade of at least 4, and duration under 3 months. Patients with uncontrolled infections, other autoimmune diseases, pregnancy or lactation were excluded. Diagnoses relied on clinical symptoms, serum thyroxine and TRAb, thyroid ultrasound and orbital computed tomography. Ficoll-Paque density gradient centrifugation was used to isolate PBMCs from approximately 10 ml of fresh peripheral blood. Total RNA was extracted using Trizol reagent, and RNA quality was assessed on an Agilent 2100 Bioanalyzer. The sample comes from a study of T cells in Graves' hyperthyroidism and ophthalmopathy (dated by TCRdb to about 2019). For the wider study: Peripheral blood was collected at initial diagnosis, before any treatment. The 100 discovery patients were divided at random into training and test sets in a 7:3 ratio. According to the paper, TCR Vbeta CDR3 sequencing was carried out on approximately 140 peripheral blood samples, which came from around 43 ophthalmopathy, around 74 hyperthyroidism and around 17 progressor patients. Following sampling, methimazole starting at 30 mg daily was given to hyperthyroidism patients, and high-dose intravenous methylprednisolone was given to ophthalmopathy patients. Prospective prediction of ophthalmopathy was tested in an independent validation cohort of some 19 hyperthyroidism patients and 17 patients who later progressed to ophthalmopathy. In addition, the study compared T-cell repertoires in thyroid tissue and in blood from five to seven Graves' hyperthyroidism patients. To identify distinguishing TCR V-J signatures, a discovery cohort of around 100 patients was used, comprising 43 with Graves' ophthalmopathy and some 60 with stable Graves' hyperthyroidism.

The full study reports these points: Ophthalmopathy was separated from stable hyperthyroidism by a 13 V-J signature model, with 87.88% sensitivity and 81% to 83% specificity obtained in cross-validation and 80%/75% obtained in testing. No statistical method was used to fix the sample size in advance, and group allocation was not hidden from the investigators. In validation, the model predicted progression to ophthalmopathy a median of 6.5 months before onset, with 70% to 71% sensitivity and about 72% specificity. Most expanded thyroid clonotypes (frequency above 0.001) were also found in blood, which suggests that blood repertoires may mirror thyroid immune responses.

This receptor was obtained from a woman under 30 with Graves' ophthalmopathy. Material: blood.

The nucleotide sequence is TGTGCCAGCAGCCGGGGACAGCCCAATCAGCCCCAGCATTTT. Its protein is CASSRGQPNQPQHF. The V and J genes are TRBV7-9 and TRBJ1-5; 7 junctional bases match TRBD1. From the cysteine through the phenylalanine, the CDR3 covers 14 amino acids. Of all the DNA, just the CDR3 is kept, 42 bases in frame from base 1. For this chain, trimming is 5 bases at the V end and 3 bases at the J end, and the number of junction bases without a gene match is 4. As encoded in the germline V gene (reference sequence), CDR1 is SEHNR while CDR2 is FQNEAQ.